A selection of T cell receptor beta chains follows, all from one sample in a study of cytomegalovirus exposure and HLA in healthy donors. Produced via immunoSEQ multiplex PCR; TCRdb's table is partial and in-frame only. The table lists some 210,000 clones, approximately 83% of them singletons. What was sequenced was PBMCs. These receptors all come from a woman aged 50 to 60 in good health and CMV-seropositive. The CDR3 runs from the conserved cysteine through the conserved F or W. The D gene is left open where the match is weak. Clone size is stated in some rows and not others, as once, few, many or a class when expanded.

v_gene	abundance	len	j_gene	d_gene	CDR3nt	CDR3aa
TRBV6-1	NA	18	TRBJ1-6	TRBD1	TGTGCCAGCAGTGAATTGGGGACAGGGGGCTCCTATAATTCACCCCTCCACTTT	CASSELGTGGSYNSPLHF
TRBV2	NA	13	TRBJ2-2	NA	TGTGCCAGCAGTGAAGTGAGTCCCGGGGAGCTGTTTTTT	CASSEVSPGELFF
TRBV7-7	NA	18	TRBJ1-2	NA	TGTGCCAGCAGCTTAGCGCCGGTCTTCGGCAGGGCCAACTATGGCTACACCTTC	CASSLAPVFGRANYGYTF
TRBV7-6	NA	15	TRBJ2-7	TRBD1	TGTGCCAGCAGCCTAAACGGACAGGGGGCGGAGGAGCAGTACTTC	CASSLNGQGAEEQYF
TRBV7-2	NA	13	TRBJ2-5	NA	TGTGCCAGCAGTGGGACTTTTCAAGAGACCCAGTACTTC	CASSGTFQETQYF
TRBV7-9	NA	14	TRBJ1-1	NA	TGTGCCAGCAGCTTAGGCGGGATGAACACTGAAGCTTTCTTT	CASSLGGMNTEAFF
TRBV4-1	NA	16	TRBJ1-4	NA	TGCGCCAGCAGCCCCGCAAGCGGGGCAGTCCTAGAAAAACTGTTTTTT	CASSPASGAVLEKLFF
TRBV29-1	NA	13	TRBJ1-2	NA	TGCAGCGTTCAGCCGGGGGACTTCTATGGCTACACCTTC	CSVQPGDFYGYTF
TRBV19	NA	12	TRBJ2-5	NA	TGTGCCAGAAAGGGGGTATGGGAGACCCAGTACTTC	CARKGVWETQYF
TRBV7-3	NA	15	TRBJ2-2	NA	TGTGCCAGCAGCCTTAATACAGCGAACACCGGGGAGCTGTTTTTT	CASSLNTANTGELFF
TRBV2	NA	17	TRBJ2-3	TRBD1	TGTGCCAGCAGCCCTACACAGGGGGCTGAGTTAGCAGATACGCAGTATTTT	CASSPTQGAELADTQYF
TRBV29-1	NA	10	TRBJ1-1	NA	TGCAGCGTTGGCCAGGCTGAAGCTTTCTTT	CSVGQAEAFF
TRBV7-8	NA	16	TRBJ1-2	NA	TGTGCCAGCAGCTCAAGGACTTCAGGGGCAAGTTATGGCTACACCTTC	CASSSRTSGASYGYTF
TRBV7-9	few	12	TRBJ1-2	NA	TGTGCCAGCAGACCGGGGGGGGATGGCTACACCTTC	CASRPGGDGYTF
TRBV6-6	once	16	TRBJ1-1	NA	TGTGCCAGCAGTTACGTCGTTGTGAACATGAACACTGAAGCTTTCTTT	CASSYVVVNMNTEAFF
TRBV9	NA	14	TRBJ2-5	TRBD2	TGTGCCAGCAGCTTCGGACTAGGCGAGGAGACCCAGTACTTC	CASSFGLGEETQYF
TRBV4-1	once	15	TRBJ1-6	TRBD1	TGCGCCAGCAGCCTGGGAACAGGGGGTGATTCACCCCTCCACTTT	CASSLGTGGDSPLHF
TRBV10-3	NA	12	TRBJ1-2	NA	TGTGCCATCAGTGCCCGGGACTATGGCTACACCTTC	CAISARDYGYTF
TRBV29-1	NA	15	TRBJ2-3	TRBD2	TGCAGCGTTGGGTATCTAGCGGAGTCCACAGATACGCAGTATTTT	CSVGYLAESTDTQYF
TRBV7-7	NA	15	TRBJ2-5	TRBD1	TGTGCCAGCAGCCGGGACAGGGGATACCAAGAGACCCAGTACTTC	CASSRDRGYQETQYF